The clone carrying this T cell receptor (beta chain) was picked up many times. The diagnoses drew upon clinical symptoms, serum thyroxine and TRAb, thyroid ultrasound and orbital computed tomography. A roughly 9.3 ml volume of fresh peripheral blood provided the PBMCs. The sample belongs to a study of T cells in Graves' hyperthyroidism and ophthalmopathy. RNA transcripts provided the source from which TCR beta CDR3 regions were amplified. Using the HTBI primer set, a first-round RT-PCR was run on the TCR CDR3. TCRdb independently ran MiXCR on the multiplex PCR reads; one entry per CDR3 protein. Of some 440,000 distinct CDR3 sequences listed, approximately 14% are singletons. The germline V gene has CDR1 MNHEY and CDR2 SVGEGT. This CDR3 comprises 14 residues. V was trimmed by 6 bases and J by 6 bases, leaving 18 bases between them.

The J gene is TRBJ2-7, the V gene TRBV6-2 or TRBV6-3; weak D call: TRBD2 (5 bases). Sequenced input: blood. The sequence was obtained from a woman aged 18-29 years with Graves' hyperthyroidism. CDR3 residues: CASSPPRGLPEQYF. The CDR3 DNA is TGTGCCAGCAGCCCCCCAAGAGGGCTCCCCGAGCAGTACTTC.